This TCR beta chain was sequenced during a study of high-grade serous ovarian cancer treatment subgroups. The tumor samples were collected prior to definitive surgery or chemotherapy. Trimming removed 0 bases from V and 4 bases from J; junction bases left unmatched: 4. This CDR3 comprises 16 residues. The germline V gene has CDR1 SGHTA and CDR2 FQGNSA. Profiled with immunoSEQ multiplex PCR; TCRdb holds only in-frame clones, not every one. This sample yields under 3,500 clones, of which about 69% are seen a single time; 29% belongs to the top ten. The chain employs TRBV7-2 and TRBJ2-1; 9 positions agree with TRBD2. Sequencing was carried out using tumor tissue. This receptor was identified in a human donor with high-grade serous ovarian cancer. The CDR3 sequence is CASSLAGSGSYNEQFF. The CDR3 bases are TGTGCCAGCAGCTTAGCGGGTAGCGGGAGTTACAATGAGCAGTTCTTC.